Below, one TCR beta chain is given with its context. Its specificity is unknown. The data derive from a study of T-cell memory formation after mild COVID-19. Across the whole study: Clusters were largely donor specific. Whole-study findings and limits: Detection of some responders pre-infection suggested pre-existing cross-reactive memory T cells participated.

This CDR3 comprises 14 residues. J was trimmed by 5 bases and V by 0 bases; bases with no gene match: 4. Germline V gene data show CDR1 as SGHKS and CDR2 as YYEKEE (reference sequence). The authors produced TCR alpha and TCR beta cDNA libraries with sample barcodes and UMIs by 5'RACE using constant-segment primers. One entry per CDR3 protein results from TCRdb running MiXCR on the 5' RACE reads. The data show 200,000 to 300,000 distinct CDR3 sequences, with 16% seen just once and 20% to 25% held by the top ten. The sequence came from a man between 18 and 35 years old who had mild COVID-19 (a few samples of this study predate the infection). Cell type and time point are not known. The rearrangement joins TRBV5-5 to TRBJ1-2; 7 nucleotides line up with TRBD1. Sequencing was done on a sample of PBMCs or a T cell subset sorted from them (not recorded which). CDR3 bases: TGTGCCAGCAGCTTGGATGGGACAGATTATGGCTACACCTTC. Its protein is CASSLDGTDYGYTF.